Sequencing of this T cell receptor (beta chain) was carried out in a study of cytomegalovirus exposure and HLA in healthy donors. At the level of the study: In a later analysis, it was reported that the roughly 120 validation repertoires had been produced on the same platform as the 500 to 850 repertoires belonging to the first cohort.

Some clones are missing from TCRdb's copy, which holds only in-frame ones; the method was immunoSEQ multiplex PCR. The top ten hold approximately 3% of the sample, which has 200,000 to 300,000 clones, less than 95% seen once. The CDR3 covers 14 residues. Germline-derived CDR1 and CDR2 are MNHEY and SMNVEV (reference sequence). Trimming shortened V by 4 bases and J by 1 base, and 10 bases separated the two germline ends. The clonotype comes from a young woman in good health and CMV-seronegative. J is TRBJ2-5 and V is TRBV27; tentatively, D is TRBD2 (5 bases). The sample comprised PBMCs. CDR3 in DNA: TGTGCCAGCAGTTCGACTAACCTCCAAGAGACCCAGTACTTC. Amino acid sequence: CASSSTNLQETQYF.